The rows below give T cell receptor beta chains drawn from one sample of a study of control samples from healthy donors and cancer patients. The assay was immunoSEQ multiplex PCR, and TCRdb's table has in-frame clones only and misses some. The data show 15,000 or so clones, about 72% seen once. The sample was formalin-fixed, paraffin-embedded tissue. The receptors stem from a female donor with lung cancer. The conserved cysteine and the conserved F or W are not part of the CDR3 here. Fields, in order: clone size, CDR3 length, V gene, J gene, CDR3 protein. Rows give clone size only sometimes, using once, few, many, or a class for an expanded clone.

clone size: NA; CDR3 length: 14; V gene: TRBV6-2/TRBV6-3; J gene: TRBJ2-5; CDR3 protein: ASSIDYQGTRETQY
clone size: NA; CDR3 length: 13; V gene: TRBV5-1; J gene: TRBJ2-3; CDR3 protein: ASSLARDYTDTQY
clone size: NA; CDR3 length: 11; V gene: TRBV28; J gene: TRBJ1-1; CDR3 protein: ASCGAGRTEAF
clone size: NA; CDR3 length: 14; V gene: TRBV15; J gene: TRBJ2-7; CDR3 protein: ATSRGGSRGSYEQY
clone size: NA; CDR3 length: 14; V gene: TRBV4-2; J gene: TRBJ2-3; CDR3 protein: ASSQDLAGSTDTQY
clone size: NA; CDR3 length: 16; V gene: TRBV21-1; J gene: TRBJ2-7; CDR3 protein: ASSKNLAGGSNSYEQY
clone size: NA; CDR3 length: 8; V gene: TRBV6-5; J gene: TRBJ2-4; CDR3 protein: ASRLTIQY
clone size: NA; CDR3 length: 12; V gene: TRBV3-1/TRBV3-2; J gene: TRBJ2-3; CDR3 protein: ASSPRQGTDTQY
clone size: NA; CDR3 length: 12; V gene: TRBV29-1; J gene: TRBJ2-7; CDR3 protein: SARPGGQGYEQY
clone size: few; CDR3 length: 11; V gene: TRBV4-2; J gene: TRBJ1-1; CDR3 protein: ASSQDRGTEAF
clone size: NA; CDR3 length: 11; V gene: TRBV7-3; J gene: TRBJ1-1; CDR3 protein: ASSSDRYTEAF
clone size: NA; CDR3 length: 15; V gene: TRBV4-3; J gene: TRBJ2-1; CDR3 protein: ASSQDRVGGGYNEQF
clone size: few; CDR3 length: 13; V gene: TRBV5-1; J gene: TRBJ1-1; CDR3 protein: ASSLKGQGGSEAF
clone size: NA; CDR3 length: 12; V gene: TRBV5-1; J gene: TRBJ2-5; CDR3 protein: ASSSQGRQETQY
clone size: NA; CDR3 length: 13; V gene: TRBV19; J gene: TRBJ2-1; CDR3 protein: ASSVGAGGMDEQF
clone size: NA; CDR3 length: 13; V gene: TRBV6-5; J gene: TRBJ2-1; CDR3 protein: ASSYSGGALDEQF
clone size: NA; CDR3 length: 11; V gene: TRBV29-1; J gene: TRBJ1-4; CDR3 protein: SVDGGGEEKLF
clone size: NA; CDR3 length: 12; V gene: TRBV6-2/TRBV6-3; J gene: TRBJ1-3; CDR3 protein: ASSLDRTGNTIY
clone size: few; CDR3 length: 14; V gene: TRBV5-4; J gene: TRBJ1-2; CDR3 protein: ASSLLEVKGSYGYT
clone size: NA; CDR3 length: 10; V gene: TRBV18; J gene: TRBJ2-7; CDR3 protein: ASSPNRDEQY
clone size: once; CDR3 length: 14; V gene: TRBV5-4; J gene: TRBJ2-3; CDR3 protein: ASSLEGAGGSDTQY
clone size: NA; CDR3 length: 11; V gene: TRBV30; J gene: TRBJ2-7; CDR3 protein: AWSMSISYEQY
clone size: NA; CDR3 length: 12; V gene: TRBV5-6; J gene: TRBJ2-7; CDR3 protein: ASSETALIHEQY
clone size: few; CDR3 length: 13; V gene: TRBV2; J gene: TRBJ2-3; CDR3 protein: ASSTWRGGTDTQY
clone size: NA; CDR3 length: 13; V gene: TRBV6-5; J gene: TRBJ1-6; CDR3 protein: ASNPGTVDNSPLH
clone size: NA; CDR3 length: 10; V gene: TRBV29-1; J gene: TRBJ1-1; CDR3 protein: SVGRQNTEAF
clone size: NA; CDR3 length: 13; V gene: TRBV14; J gene: TRBJ2-2; CDR3 protein: ASSQASIGTGELF
clone size: NA; CDR3 length: 14; V gene: TRBV4-2; J gene: TRBJ2-6; CDR3 protein: ASSQAMGQGANVLT
clone size: NA; CDR3 length: 12; V gene: TRBV6-6; J gene: TRBJ2-2; CDR3 protein: ASSGRSYTGELF
clone size: NA; CDR3 length: 13; V gene: TRBV6-6; J gene: TRBJ2-1; CDR3 protein: ASSQGLVKNNEQF
clone size: NA; CDR3 length: 12; V gene: TRBV7-2; J gene: TRBJ2-2; CDR3 protein: ASSSGVSTGELF
clone size: NA; CDR3 length: 12; V gene: TRBV2; J gene: TRBJ1-1; CDR3 protein: ASSEALRGYEAF
clone size: NA; CDR3 length: 12; V gene: TRBV6-2/TRBV6-3; J gene: TRBJ2-7; CDR3 protein: ASSYLRMDYEQY
clone size: NA; CDR3 length: 14; V gene: TRBV18; J gene: TRBJ1-3; CDR3 protein: ASSLNRGVSGNTIY
clone size: NA; CDR3 length: 9; V gene: TRBV19; J gene: TRBJ1-1; CDR3 protein: ASREGQKAF
clone size: medium-sized; CDR3 length: 13; V gene: TRBV5-1; J gene: TRBJ2-7; CDR3 protein: ASSFTGQGSDEQY
clone size: few; CDR3 length: 12; V gene: TRBV3-1/TRBV3-2; J gene: TRBJ1-1; CDR3 protein: ASSHEGLATEAF
clone size: few; CDR3 length: 16; V gene: TRBV6-2/TRBV6-3; J gene: TRBJ2-7; CDR3 protein: ASSYSTSGIANTYEQY
clone size: NA; CDR3 length: 10; V gene: TRBV12-3/TRBV12-4; J gene: TRBJ1-1; CDR3 protein: VSSLMNTEAF
clone size: NA; CDR3 length: 10; V gene: TRBV10-3; J gene: TRBJ2-7; CDR3 protein: AISESVQGQY
clone size: NA; CDR3 length: 11; V gene: TRBV4-2; J gene: TRBJ1-1; CDR3 protein: ASSQEFQREAF
clone size: NA; CDR3 length: 11; V gene: TRBV28; J gene: TRBJ2-7; CDR3 protein: ASSLGLSYEQY
clone size: NA; CDR3 length: 15; V gene: TRBV18; J gene: TRBJ1-3; CDR3 protein: ASSPPSQLRSGNTIY
clone size: NA; CDR3 length: 13; V gene: TRBV5-8; J gene: TRBJ1-1; CDR3 protein: ASSLGTTRETEAF
clone size: once; CDR3 length: 11; V gene: TRBV6-1; J gene: TRBJ1-4; CDR3 protein: ASSERKDEKLF
clone size: NA; CDR3 length: 12; V gene: TRBV6-2/TRBV6-3; J gene: TRBJ1-1; CDR3 protein: ASSPPPRGGEAF
clone size: NA; CDR3 length: 10; V gene: TRBV11-1; J gene: TRBJ2-7; CDR3 protein: ASSGGTGEQY
clone size: NA; CDR3 length: 12; V gene: TRBV11-1; J gene: TRBJ1-1; CDR3 protein: ASSLRGDSTEAF
clone size: NA; CDR3 length: 11; V gene: TRBV5-6; J gene: TRBJ2-7; CDR3 protein: ASSLDESHEQY
clone size: once; CDR3 length: 12; V gene: TRBV6-6; J gene: TRBJ2-1; CDR3 protein: ASSSRDYGGEQF
clone size: NA; CDR3 length: 12; V gene: TRBV7-9; J gene: TRBJ2-1; CDR3 protein: ASAPPTTPNEQF
clone size: NA; CDR3 length: 14; V gene: TRBV7-3; J gene: TRBJ2-6; CDR3 protein: ASSLAPLGGANVLT
clone size: NA; CDR3 length: 12; V gene: TRBV11-2; J gene: TRBJ1-4; CDR3 protein: ASSLTGIGEKLF
clone size: NA; CDR3 length: 11; V gene: TRBV6-5; J gene: TRBJ1-1; CDR3 protein: ASRREFDTEAF
clone size: NA; CDR3 length: 11; V gene: TRBV27; J gene: TRBJ1-2; CDR3 protein: ASSSNGRGGYT
clone size: NA; CDR3 length: 14; V gene: TRBV19; J gene: TRBJ1-2; CDR3 protein: ASSMPGQPDGYGYT
clone size: NA; CDR3 length: 13; V gene: TRBV7-9; J gene: TRBJ2-2; CDR3 protein: ASSLSAMDTGELF
clone size: NA; CDR3 length: 15; V gene: TRBV6-1; J gene: TRBJ2-2; CDR3 protein: ASSESGASWYAGELF
clone size: NA; CDR3 length: 12; V gene: TRBV7-9; J gene: TRBJ1-5; CDR3 protein: ASSLGQDNQPQH